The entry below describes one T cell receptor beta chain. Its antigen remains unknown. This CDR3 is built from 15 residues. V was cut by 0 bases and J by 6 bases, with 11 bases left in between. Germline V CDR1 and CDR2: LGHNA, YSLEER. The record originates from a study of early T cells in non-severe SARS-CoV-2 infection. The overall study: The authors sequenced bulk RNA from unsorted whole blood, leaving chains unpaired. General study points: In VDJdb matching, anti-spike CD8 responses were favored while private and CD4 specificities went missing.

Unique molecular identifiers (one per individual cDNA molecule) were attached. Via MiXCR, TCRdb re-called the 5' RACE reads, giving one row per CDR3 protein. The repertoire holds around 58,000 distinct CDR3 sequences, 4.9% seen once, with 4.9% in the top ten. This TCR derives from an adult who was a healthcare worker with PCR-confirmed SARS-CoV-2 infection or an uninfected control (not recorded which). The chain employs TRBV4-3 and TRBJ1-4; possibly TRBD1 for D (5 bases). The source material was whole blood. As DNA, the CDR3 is TGCGCCAGCAGCCAAGATTGGGGGGTTGATGAAAAACTGTTTTTT. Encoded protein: CASSQDWGVDEKLFF.